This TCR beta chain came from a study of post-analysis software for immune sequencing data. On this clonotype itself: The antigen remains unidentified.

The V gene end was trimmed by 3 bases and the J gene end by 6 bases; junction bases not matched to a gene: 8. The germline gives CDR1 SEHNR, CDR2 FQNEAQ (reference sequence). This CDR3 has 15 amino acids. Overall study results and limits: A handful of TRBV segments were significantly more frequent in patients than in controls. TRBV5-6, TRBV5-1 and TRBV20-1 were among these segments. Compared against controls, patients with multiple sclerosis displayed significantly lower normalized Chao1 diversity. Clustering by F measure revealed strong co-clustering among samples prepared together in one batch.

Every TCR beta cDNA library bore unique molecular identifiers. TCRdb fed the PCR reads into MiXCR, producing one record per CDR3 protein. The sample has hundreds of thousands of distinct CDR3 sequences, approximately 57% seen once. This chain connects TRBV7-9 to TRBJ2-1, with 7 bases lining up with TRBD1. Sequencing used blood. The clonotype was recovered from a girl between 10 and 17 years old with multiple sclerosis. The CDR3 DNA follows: TGTGCCAGCAGCTTTGGACAGGAAGGTTTCAATGAGCAGTTCTTC. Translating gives CASSFGQEGFNEQFF.